The clone carrying this T cell receptor (beta chain) has at least ten counts. This entry belongs to a study of T-cell reconstitution after alpha-beta-depleted transplantation in children. CDR3 length: 15 residues. V gave up 0 bases and J gave up 2 bases, with 10 bases separating them. Germline CDR1 MNHEY, CDR2 SVGAGI. For TCRbeta, the library was prepared with unique molecular identifiers. TCRdb recomputed calls from the PCR reads with MiXCR, one row per CDR3 protein. The sample carries about 230,000 distinct CDR3 sequences, about 9.6% recorded once. This TCR derives from a human donor who donated a stem cell graft to a child with SCID. The source material was PBMCs from the stem cell graft donor, sampled from the stem cell graft. J is TRBJ1-1 and V is TRBV6-5, with D possibly being TRBD1 (5 bases). This chain's CDR3 is CASSYSPTANTEAFF. In DNA, the CDR3 is TGTGCCAGCAGTTACTCGCCGACAGCTAACACTGAAGCTTTCTTT.